These 21 T cell receptor beta chains were all obtained from the same sample, sequenced in a study of neoadjuvant anti-PD-1 for oral cavity cancer. The table came from immunoSEQ multiplex PCR; TCRdb's copy has only in-frame clones and leaves some out. The data contain some 40,000 clones, roughly two fifths of them seen just once; the ten biggest clones take up approximately 15%. Time point defined: after neoadjuvant nivolumab, at surgical resection. The starting material was tumor tissue, obtained after nivolumab (anti-PD-1) treatment. Every receptor here comes from a person aged 35-79 years with oral cavity squamous cell carcinoma.

This clone occurred a few times. The chain carries TRBV25-1 and TRBJ2-5; D gene ambiguous. V lost 3 bases to trimming and J lost 5 bases, with 10 bases between them. Germline CDR1 is MGHDK and CDR2 is SYGVNS. CDR3 length equals 13 residues. This chain's CDR3 is CASSDPRLETQYF. CDR3 nucleotide sequence: TGTGCCAGCAGTGATCCGCGGTTGGAGACCCAGTACTTC.

V usage is TRBV5-1 and J usage is TRBJ1-4; D is ambiguous. Germline-derived CDR1 and CDR2 are SGHRS and YFSETQ. This CDR3 has 14 amino acids. V lost 4 bases, J lost 0 bases, and 7 bases lay in between. The CDR3 spells CASSPYATNEKLFF. The CDR3 DNA follows: TGCGCCAGCAGCCCGTATGCAACTAATGAAAAACTGTTTTTT.

The rearrangement links TRBV4-2 to TRBJ1-3; D is ambiguous. Trimming shortened V by 3 bases and J by 4 bases, and 13 bases separated the two germline ends. This CDR3 is built from 15 residues. The germline CDR1 and CDR2 sequences are LGHNA and YNFKEQ. CDR3 in amino acids: CASSHLYYQGNTIYF. CDR3 bases: TGTGCCAGCAGCCACCTATATTACCAGGGAAACACCATATATTTT.

This clone was counted only a few times. The genes are TRBV4-1 and TRBJ2-7, with 8 bases identical to TRBD1. This CDR3 has 13 amino acids. Germline CDR1 reads MGHRA; CDR2 reads YSYEKL. The V and J ends lost 1 base and 4 bases, in that order; junction bases with no gene match: 0. The CDR3 coding sequence is TGCGCCAGCAGCCAAGGGACAGGGTACGAGCAGTACTTC. Its protein is CASSQGTGYEQYF.

The V and J genes are TRBV7-9 and TRBJ1-1, with D hard to call. Deletions cut 4 bases from V and 8 bases from J, with 17 bases between. The CDR3 contains 14 residues. Germline V gene sequence: CDR1 SEHNR, CDR2 FQNEAQ (reference sequence). In nucleotides, the CDR3 is TGTGCCAGCAGCTCCACTTCCTGGGGAGGGGAAGCTTTCTTT. This translates into CASSSTSWGGEAFF.

The table lists this clone with a few counts. The same CDR3 arises from other DNA sequences in this sample as well. The chain combines TRBV7-9 with TRBJ1-1, with 8 bases lining up with TRBD1. The trim removed 5 bases at V and 2 bases at J, leaving 4 bases unmatched. CDR3 length: 14 residues. CDR1 and CDR2 from the germline V gene are SEHNR and FQNEAQ (reference sequence). The CDR3 DNA reads TGTGCCAGCAGCCGTGACAGGGGAAACACTGAAGCTTTCTTT. Translation: CASSRDRGNTEAFF. Using reference TRBV7-9 and TRBJ1-1 for the parts outside the CDR3, the full variable domain is DTGVSQNPRHKITKRGQNVTFRCDPISEHNRLYWYRQTLGQGPEFLTYFQNEAQLEKSRLLSDRFSAERPKGSFSTLEIQRTEQGDSAMYLCASSRDRGNTEAFFGQGTRLTVV.

This clone was seen many times. This sequence joins TRBV7-2 and TRBJ2-4, with D hard to call. V was clipped by 2 bases and J by 7 bases, with 15 bases between them. This CDR3 comprises 15 residues. Per the germline V gene, CDR1 is SGHTA and CDR2 is FQGNSA. The CDR3 reads CASSLSPGPHNIQYF. The DNA of the CDR3 is TGTGCCAGCAGCTTAAGTCCAGGACCCCATAACATTCAGTACTTC.

In its sample, this clone was seen a few times. The V call is TRBV6-1, the J call TRBJ2-1; D is uncertain. Per germline, CDR1 MNHNS and CDR2 SASEGT. This CDR3 region has 11 residues. V was clipped by 5 bases and J by 8 bases, with 7 bases between them. The CDR3 is CASSFRYEQFF. As DNA, the CDR3 is TGTGCCAGCAGTTTTAGGTATGAGCAGTTCTTC.

The chain joins TRBV5-1 to TRBJ1-2, with 9 bases fitting TRBD1. The germline V gene has CDR1 SGHRS and CDR2 YFSETQ. CDR3 length equals 14 residues. V was clipped by 4 bases and J by 8 bases; unmatched bases: 9. In nucleotides, the CDR3 is TGCGCCAGCAGCCGGGGACAGGGTGGGGAAGGCTACACCTTC. Translating gives CASSRGQGGEGYTF.

This clone was counted many times. This chain uses TRBV19 with TRBJ1-2, with a tentative D call TRBD1 (6 bases). Trimming left V 10 bases short and J 4 bases short, with 16 bases between. CDR1 LNHDA and CDR2 SQIVND come from the germline V gene (reference sequence). This CDR3 spans 13 amino acids. CDR3 protein: CATGAQTIYGYTF. CDR3 DNA: TGTGCCACAGGGGCACAGACGATCTATGGCTACACCTTC.

The V and J genes are TRBV7-8 and TRBJ1-1; D is undetermined. Trimming left V 1 base short and J 8 bases short, with 11 bases between. Germline-derived CDR1 and CDR2 are SGHVS and FQNEAQ. The CDR3 runs to 13 residues. The CDR3 sequence is CASSLGPAGEAFF. The CDR3 bases are TGTGCCAGCAGCTTAGGTCCGGCAGGCGAAGCTTTCTTT.

In its sample, this clone ranks as medium-sized. The chain joins TRBV14 to TRBJ1-1; D is perhaps TRBD1 (6 bases). The germline V and J ends were trimmed by 4 bases and 11 bases, with 14 bases remaining between them. Looked up from germline, CDR1 is SGHDN and CDR2 is FVKESK. The length of the CDR3 is 12 residues. CDR3 protein: CASSLSGTRAFF. In DNA form, the CDR3 reads TGTGCCAGCAGCCTTTCCGGGACAAGGGCTTTCTTT.

V and J are TRBV7-6 and TRBJ1-1; TRBD1 agrees at 8 bases. Germline V gives CDR1 SGHVS, CDR2 FNYEAQ. This CDR3 spans 14 amino acids. V lost 5 bases and J lost 3; bases outside the gene matches: 5. CDR3 DNA sequence: TGTGCCAGCAGCCCAGGGGGCCAGGACACTGAAGCTTTCTTT. This gives the protein CASSPGGQDTEAFF.

The rearrangement links TRBV9 to TRBJ2-1; TRBD2 aligns across 11 bases. J gave up 6 bases and V 2 bases, and 4 bases lay outside the gene matches. The CDR3 runs to 15 residues. The germline V gene has CDR1 SGDLS and CDR2 YYNGEE. The CDR3 sequence is CASSVTTSGINEQFF. For the CDR3, the DNA is TGTGCCAGCAGCGTGACGACTAGCGGGATCAATGAGCAGTTCTTC.

The V gene is TRBV4-2, the J gene TRBJ2-3; maybe TRBD2 (6 bases). The V gene lost 0 bases and the J gene lost 6 bases, with 16 bases spanning the gap. CDR3 size: 16 residues. Germline-derived CDR1 and CDR2 are LGHNA and YNFKEQ. The CDR3 nucleotides read TGTGCCAGCAGCCAAGACTCCCGCGGCGCGGGGGATACGCAGTATTTT. As protein: CASSQDSRGAGDTQYF.

This rearrangement joins TRBV20-1 to TRBJ2-5; no reliable D call. V was shortened by 3 bases and J by 1 base, with 3 bases between the two germline ends. The CDR3 has 11 residues. Germline V CDR1 and CDR2: DFQATT, SNEGSKA (reference sequence). The CDR3 DNA reads TGCAGTGCTAGTTCCCAAGAGACCCAGTACTTC. Its translation is CSASSQETQYF.

The rearrangement links TRBV15 to TRBJ2-3; tentative D call: TRBD1 (5 bases). V was clipped by 5 bases and J by 2 bases, with 8 bases between them. The CDR3 sequence is 13 residues long. Germline V gene lookup returns CDR1 LNHNV and CDR2 YYDKDF (reference sequence). CDR3 protein: CATSGAHTDTQYF. CDR3 bases: TGTGCCACCAGCGGGGCCCACACAGATACGCAGTATTTT. Together with reference TRBV15 and TRBJ2-3, the CDR3 gives the full variable domain: DAMVIQNPRYQVTQFGKPVTLSCSQTLNHNVMYWYQQKSSQAPKLLFHYYDKDFNNEADTPDNFQSRRPNTSFCFLDIRSPGLGDTAMYLCATSGAHTDTQYFGPGTRLTVL.

The chain combines TRBV4-2 with TRBJ2-5; weak D call: TRBD1 (5 bases). Trimming took off 0 bases at V and 1 base at J, with 9 bases between the two ends. Germline V CDR1 and CDR2: LGHNA, YNFKEQ. The CDR3 is 15 residues long. This CDR3 is CASSQDPRAQETQYF. The CDR3 DNA reads TGTGCCAGCAGCCAAGATCCCAGGGCCCAAGAGACCCAGTACTTC.

On this clone: A much bigger clone sits one base away, suggesting this may be a read error. Other DNA sequences within the sample encode an identical CDR3. The chain couples TRBV9 to TRBJ2-7; D call uncertain. Trimming removed 0 bases at V and 0 bases at J, with 4 bases between. The CDR3 contains 13 residues. Germline values: CDR1 SGDLS, CDR2 YYNGEE. Here the CDR3 DNA reads TGTGCCAGCAGCGTAGCTAGCTCCTACGAGCAGTACTTC. It is translated as CASSVASSYEQYF.

The V gene is TRBV11-1, the J gene TRBJ2-1, with TRBD2 as a possible D gene (5 bases). Trimming pared 6 bases from V and 9 bases from J, leaving 15 bases between. The CDR3 spans 13 residues. Germline V lookup: CDR1 SGHAT, CDR2 FQDESV (reference sequence). The CDR3 DNA reads as TGTGCCAGCAGGTTAATACTAGGCAGTGAGCAGTTCTTC. Translation: CASRLILGSEQFF.

The CDR3 protein is CASRPNALYEQYF. CDR3 nucleotides: TGTGCCAGCCGCCCCAACGCGTTGTACGAGCAGTACTTC. J is TRBJ2-7 and V is TRBV5-4; D is unresolved. Germline lookup yields CDR1 SGHNT and CDR2 YYREEE (reference sequence). The V and J ends lost 7 bases and 4 bases respectively, with 15 bases between them. The CDR3 extends over 13 amino acids.